The 17 T cell receptor beta chains reported below all come from one sample, sequenced in a study of a mutant IDH1 vaccine in newly diagnosed glioma. Time point: week 11, during vaccination. The vaccine gave 300 ug of a 20-mer mutant IDH1 peptide subcutaneously per dose. Profiled with immunoSEQ multiplex PCR; TCRdb holds only in-frame clones, not every one. The sample holds tens of thousands of clones, roughly nine tenths seen once. These receptors' antigens are unknown. Sample: PBMCs, taken from a glioma patient whose treatment included an IDH1 peptide vaccine. The receptors come from a woman in her thirties or forties with glioma.

This chain connects TRBV4-1 to TRBJ2-7, with 13 bases fitting TRBD2. The ends lost 0 bases at V and 1 base at J; junction bases unmatched: 12. Germline values: CDR1 MGHRA, CDR2 YSYEKL. This CDR3 is 20 amino acids long. The CDR3 DNA reads as TGCGCCAGCAGCCAAGAACGGCGGACTAGCGGGGGTCCCACGTCCTACGAGCAGTACTTC. Protein product: CASSQERRTSGGPTSYEQYF.

The CDR3 region has the DNA TGTGCCAGCAGCGAACGCCTTGGGGGAGGGAGGAACACTGAAGCTTTCTTT. Protein: CASSERLGGGRNTEAFF. V is TRBV7-9 and J is TRBJ1-1; possible D gene TRBD1, 5 bases. The CDR3 loop spans 17 amino acids. Trimming pared 5 bases from V and 1 base from J, leaving 20 bases between. Germline loops: CDR1 SEHNR, CDR2 FQNEAQ (reference sequence).

This clone was observed once. The chain carries TRBV19 and TRBJ2-3; no clear D. Trimming stripped 3 bases from V and 0 bases from J, with 10 bases between. Per germline, CDR1 LNHDA and CDR2 SQIVND (reference sequence). This CDR3 comprises 15 residues. The CDR3, as DNA: TGTGCCAGTAGTATTGGGATTGCTAGCACAGATACGCAGTATTTT. As protein: CASSIGIASTDTQYF.

The V and J genes are TRBV5-6 and TRBJ2-7, with TRBD1 matching 7 bases. From germline, CDR1 is SGHDT and CDR2 YYEEEE. The CDR3 runs to 15 residues. V lost 4 bases and J lost 1; bases outside the gene matches: 8. This chain's CDR3 is CASSPTGVKSYEQYF. The DNA for the CDR3 is TGTGCCAGCAGCCCCACAGGGGTTAAGTCCTACGAGCAGTACTTC.

V usage is TRBV15 and J usage is TRBJ1-4; D is possibly TRBD1 (6 bases). V dropped 0 bases and J dropped 8 bases, with 13 bases sitting between them. CDR3 size: 15 residues. CDR1 and CDR2 from the germline V gene are LNHNV and YYDKDF (reference sequence). The CDR3 loop reads CATSREGTISEKLFF. CDR3 nucleotide sequence: TGTGCCACCAGCAGAGAAGGGACAATTTCCGAAAAACTGTTTTTT.

The rearrangement joins TRBV2 to TRBJ2-7, with D perhaps TRBD1 (6 bases). Per the germline V gene, CDR1 is SNHLY and CDR2 is FYNNEI. V was trimmed by 6 bases and J by 0 bases, leaving 15 bases between them. This CDR3 is 15 amino acids long. The CDR3 bases are TGTGCCAGCAGGCCACAGGGAGACCCCTCCTACGAGCAGTACTTC. Translated, it gives CASRPQGDPSYEQYF.

The rearrangement links TRBV29-1 to TRBJ1-5, with D tentatively TRBD1 (5 bases). Trimming took off 4 bases at V and 3 bases at J, with 7 bases between the two ends. The CDR3 length is 12 residues. Germline values: CDR1 SQVTM, CDR2 ANQGSEA. CDR3 in DNA: TGCAGCGTTGGGGGGGTCAATCAGCCCCAGCATTTT. Translated: CSVGGVNQPQHF.

The J gene is TRBJ2-1, the V gene TRBV7-9, with 8 positions matching TRBD2. Germline V gives CDR1 SEHNR, CDR2 FQNEAQ (reference sequence). Unmatched junction bases numbered 3, after V lost 3 bases and J lost 2 bases. The CDR3 consists of 15 residues. The CDR3 loop reads CASSFSGSPYNEQFF. CDR3 nucleotide sequence: TGTGCCAGCAGCTTCAGCGGGAGCCCCTACAATGAGCAGTTCTTC.

This clone was observed a single time. The V and J genes are TRBV5-1 and TRBJ1-6; D may be TRBD1 (6 bases). Germline-derived CDR1 and CDR2 are SGHRS and YFSETQ. This CDR3 contains 15 residues. The V gene lost 4 bases and the J gene lost 10 bases, with 18 bases spanning the gap. The DNA of the CDR3 is TGCGCCAGCAGCCCTTTGGGGGGCGCGGAATCACCCCTCCACTTT. Translating gives CASSPLGGAESPLHF.

V is TRBV7-2 and J is TRBJ2-7, with D perhaps matching TRBD1 or TRBD2 (5 bases each). CDR1 is SGHTA, CDR2 FQGNSA, per germline. This CDR3 region has 15 residues. The V end lost 5 bases, the J end lost 2 bases, and 16 bases lay between the germline ends. This CDR3 is CASSPGGGETYEQYF. DNA of the CDR3: TGTGCCAGCAGCCCGGGTGGGGGAGAAACCTACGAGCAGTACTTC.

The chain couples TRBV5-6 to TRBJ2-6; possible D gene TRBD1, 5 bases. The CDR3 is 14 residues long. Germline V lookup: CDR1 SGHDT, CDR2 YYEEEE. With 4 bases removed from V and 3 bases from J, the gap between germline ends came to 8 bases. The DNA for the CDR3 is TGTGCCAGCAGCGGCCAGGGTGGGGCCAACGTCCTGACTTTC. Its protein product is CASSGQGGANVLTF.

The chain employs TRBV7-6 and TRBJ2-7; 11 bases are a match to TRBD2. Germline CDR1 is SGHVS and CDR2 is FNYEAQ. With V trimmed by 4 bases and J by 6 bases, 8 bases remained unmatched. The length of the CDR3 is 15 residues. The CDR3 spells CASSSLAGGPVEQYF. The CDR3, as DNA: TGTGCCAGCAGCTCCTTAGCGGGAGGGCCTGTCGAGCAGTACTTC.

The chain employs TRBV7-2 and TRBJ2-5; 13 bases match TRBD2. With V trimmed by 4 bases and J by 10 bases, 9 bases remained unmatched. The CDR3 runs to 15 residues. Germline lookup yields CDR1 SGHTA and CDR2 FQGNSA. The DNA for the CDR3 is TGTGCCAGCAGCTACGGGACTAGCGGGGCCGGGGGCCAGTACTTC. It encodes CASSYGTSGAGGQYF.

The sample holds one count of this clone. The chain carries TRBV2 and TRBJ1-2; D gene unclear. Per germline, CDR1 SNHLY and CDR2 FYNNEI. The length of the CDR3 is 14 residues. The ends were cut back, 4 bases at V and 1 base at J, with 10 bases in the middle. The CDR3 DNA reads TGTGCCAGCAGTGGACGGACCGATAACTATGGCTACACCTTC. It encodes CASSGRTDNYGYTF.

This chain uses TRBV5-1 with TRBJ1-4; 7 bases match TRBD1. Germline CDR1 reads SGHRS; CDR2 reads YFSETQ. V shed 7 bases, J shed 4 bases, and the junction held 10 bases outside the gene matches. CDR3 size: 15 residues. CDR3 sequence (DNA): TGCGCCAGCCGATTTGGAACAGGGGATAATGAAAAACTGTTTTTT. Translating it yields CASRFGTGDNEKLFF.

This clone came up once. The chain joins TRBV28 to TRBJ1-1, with D unclear. This CDR3 comprises 14 residues. V was trimmed by 7 bases and J by 1 base, leaving 13 bases between them. Germline lookup yields CDR1 MDHEN and CDR2 SYDVKM. The DNA for the CDR3 is TGTGCCAGCACCCCCCGGACGACGAACACTGAAGCTTTCTTT. Its protein product is CASTPRTTNTEAFF. Looking up the rest from reference TRBV28 and TRBJ1-1 gives the full variable domain: DVKVTQSSRYLVKRTGEKVFLECVQDMDHENMFWYRQDPGLGLRLIYFSYDVKMKEKGDIPEGYSVSREKKERFSLILESASTNQTSMYLCASTPRTTNTEAFFGQGTRLTVV.

V and J are TRBV5-5 and TRBJ2-7, with D uncertain. Germline V gives CDR1 SGHKS, CDR2 YYEKEE (reference sequence). Deletions cut 0 bases from V and 3 bases from J, with 16 bases between. The CDR3 spans 16 residues. The CDR3 reads CASSLDYWVSSYEQYF. The DNA for the CDR3 is TGTGCCAGCAGCTTGGACTATTGGGTCAGTAGCTACGAGCAGTACTTC.